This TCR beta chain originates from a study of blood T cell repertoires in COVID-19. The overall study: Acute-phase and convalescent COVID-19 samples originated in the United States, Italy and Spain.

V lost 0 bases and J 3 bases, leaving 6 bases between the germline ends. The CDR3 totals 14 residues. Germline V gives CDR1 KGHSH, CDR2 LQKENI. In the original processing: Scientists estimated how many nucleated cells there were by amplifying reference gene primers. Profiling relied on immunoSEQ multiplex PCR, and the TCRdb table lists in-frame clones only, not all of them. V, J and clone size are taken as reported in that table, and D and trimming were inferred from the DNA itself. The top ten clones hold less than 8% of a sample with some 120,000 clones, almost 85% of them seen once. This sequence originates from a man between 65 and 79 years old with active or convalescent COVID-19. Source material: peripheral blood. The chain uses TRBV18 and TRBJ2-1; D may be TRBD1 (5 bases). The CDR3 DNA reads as TGTGCCAGCTCACCACCCGACAGCTACAATGAGCAGTTCTTC. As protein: CASSPPDSYNEQFF.